The entry below gives a single TCR beta chain sequence along with its context. No antigen is known for it. The data derive from a study of T cell responses to AZD1222 COVID-19 vaccine. CDR1 SGHRS and CDR2 YFSETQ come from the germline V gene. Trimming took 2 bases from V and 0 from J; bases not matched to a gene: 8. CDR3 size: 18 residues. Study-level findings and limits: Regions 160-218 and 743-854 held dominance among vaccine-associated CD4 TCRs, which spanned spike. Two doses of AZD1222 preceded a rise in Spike-specific TCR breadth and depth. The repertoires were collected only after the peak T cell response. There were mostly white British donors and more females than males, and clonal diversity was possibly underestimated.

Measured with immunoSEQ multiplex PCR; TCRdb has only the in-frame clones, and not every one. This listing includes about 140,000 clones. Sequenced: peripheral blood. The clonotype was recovered from an adult in good health. The chain combines TRBV5-1 with TRBJ2-6; TRBD1 aligns across 7 bases. The CDR3 sequence is CASSLRGGPISGANVLTF. The CDR3 DNA is TGCGCCAGCAGCTTACGAGGGGGCCCAATCTCTGGGGCCAACGTCCTGACTTTC.